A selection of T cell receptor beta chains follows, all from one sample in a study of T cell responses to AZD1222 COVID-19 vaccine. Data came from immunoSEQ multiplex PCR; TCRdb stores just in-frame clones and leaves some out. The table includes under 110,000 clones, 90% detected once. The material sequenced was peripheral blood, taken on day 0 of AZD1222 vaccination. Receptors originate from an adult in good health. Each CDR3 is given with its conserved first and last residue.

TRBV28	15	CASSSRGLSSYEQYF
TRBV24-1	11	CATSDLWGYTF
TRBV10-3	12	CAISESPYEQYF
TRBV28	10	CASSYTEAFF
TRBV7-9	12	CASSLGDHGYTF
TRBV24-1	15	CATSGTSGSQETQYF
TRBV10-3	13	CAINGVEGNTIYF
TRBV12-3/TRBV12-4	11	CASSRLYEQYF
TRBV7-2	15	CASSLGLGGDSGYTF
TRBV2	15	CASRGETGSGNTIYF
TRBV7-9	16	CASSFLTGQGAETQYF
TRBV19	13	CAVRDRGAYGYTF
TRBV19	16	CASGPLGSGTSYEQYF
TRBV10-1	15	CASSESGGVGEKLFF
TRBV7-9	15	CASSLQGAGKTEAFF
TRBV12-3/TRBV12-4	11	CASRRAAEQFF
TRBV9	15	CASSPGVILDGEQYF
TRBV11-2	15	CASSLGVVTMEGYTF
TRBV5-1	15	CASSSGLAGGFEQYF
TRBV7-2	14	CASIPQSSGNTIYF
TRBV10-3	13	CAISESGFGEQYF
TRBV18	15	CASSPPIGLAVEQFF
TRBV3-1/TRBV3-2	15	CASSPSSGPTDTQYF
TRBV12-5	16	CASGLLPHQGPNEQFF
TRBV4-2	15	CASSQAAVLGDTQYF
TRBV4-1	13	CASSQLQIETQYF
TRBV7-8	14	CASSPATGPYGYTF
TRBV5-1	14	CASRSSGAFYEQYF
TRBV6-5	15	CASSYSVSGHNEQFF
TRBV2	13	CASERLSDYGYTF
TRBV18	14	CASSPRTGKSPLHF
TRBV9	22	CASSAIPGQVGVEYGTRYGYTF
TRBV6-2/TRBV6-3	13	CASSGTGNQPQHF
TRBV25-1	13	CASSASLNTEAFF
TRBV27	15	CASRLTVNSGNTIYF
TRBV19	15	CASSMRAGVSYEQYF
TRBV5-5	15	CASSPAGTGRETQYF
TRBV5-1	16	CASSMRTPSVLVEQYF
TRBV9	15	CASSRQGAWNNEQFF